The next 21 T cell receptor beta chains were all read from a single sample in a study of shared clonotypes between healthy human individuals. Sequencing was performed with immunoSEQ multiplex PCR; in TCRdb, only in-frame clones are kept and a portion is missing. This table holds more than 2,000,000 clones, around 90% found once. Sequenced sample: naive CD4+ T cells sorted from blood. Stated subset: CD45RA+ positively selected. The receptors derive from a young man in good health.

The chain employs TRBV2 and TRBJ1-1; D is unclear. Germline-derived CDR1 and CDR2 are SNHLY and FYNNEI. The CDR3 is 12 amino acids. V gave up 2 bases and J gave up 8 bases, with 9 bases separating them. As DNA, the CDR3 is TGTGCCAGCAGTGAACCCCGTAGGGAAGCTTTCTTT. This codes for CASSEPRREAFF.

The V and J genes are TRBV4-1 and TRBJ1-1; D call uncertain. Germline CDR1 reads MGHRA; CDR2 reads YSYEKL. The V and J ends lost 1 base and 4 bases respectively, with 10 bases between them. This CDR3 has 14 amino acids. Here the CDR3 DNA reads TGCGCCAGCAGCCAAGGCTTAGTAAGCACTGAAGCTTTCTTT. This translates into CASSQGLVSTEAFF.

The chain has TRBV25-1 and TRBJ1-4, with D perhaps matching TRBD1 (5 bases). Trimming took 6 bases from V and 0 from J, leaving 5 bases between them. Germline V CDR1 and CDR2: MGHDK, SYGVNS. The CDR3 has 13 amino acids. DNA for the CDR3: TGTGCCAGCAGGACAGCAACTAATGAAAAACTGTTTTTT. This codes for CASRTATNEKLFF.

J is TRBJ2-7 and V is TRBV13; 9 bases are shared with TRBD1. The CDR3 is 15 amino acids. After removal of 4 bases from V and 2 bases from J, the junction contained 6 bases not matched to a gene. Germline CDR1 is PRHDT and CDR2 is FYEKMQ (reference sequence). The CDR3 sequence is CASSSTGTGTYEQYF. The CDR3 DNA is TGTGCCAGCAGCTCGACCGGGACAGGGACCTACGAGCAGTACTTC.

The chain joins TRBV18 to TRBJ2-5; 8 bases match TRBD2. Germline CDR1 reads KGHSH; CDR2 reads LQKENI. The CDR3 is 15 amino acids. After removal of 4 bases from V and 5 bases from J, the junction contained 9 bases not matched to a gene. CDR3 sequence (DNA): TGTGCCAGCTCACGCGTTAGCGGGGCGAGGGAGACCCAGTACTTC. It encodes CASSRVSGARETQYF.

For the CDR3, the DNA is TGTGCCAGCAGCTATAGCCAGGGGGCGGTCTCCTACAATGAGCAGTTCTTC. Amino acids: CASSYSQGAVSYNEQFF. V gene TRBV7-9 combines with J gene TRBJ2-1; TRBD1 agrees at 8 bases. V lost 4 bases, J lost 0 bases, and 8 bases stayed unmatched. Germline-derived CDR1 and CDR2 are SEHNR and FQNEAQ (reference sequence). The CDR3 extends over 17 amino acids.

This chain joins TRBV30 and TRBJ1-1; TRBD1 agrees at 8 bases. With V trimmed by 5 bases and J by 4 bases, 9 bases remained unmatched. CDR3 length equals 14 residues. Germline lookup yields CDR1 GTSNPN and CDR2 SVGIG (reference sequence). CDR3 loop: CAWELKQGVTEAFF. The CDR3 DNA follows: TGTGCCTGGGAACTCAAACAGGGGGTCACTGAAGCTTTCTTT.

The chain combines TRBV6-5 with TRBJ2-3, with 10 bases fitting TRBD2. In germline, CDR1 is MNHEY, CDR2 SVGAGI. This CDR3 is 15 amino acids long. V shed 10 bases and J 7 bases; nucleotides not matched to a gene: 14. The CDR3 nucleotides read TGTGCCACCCAACCCGAAGCGGGGGGGCGAAATACGCAGTATTTT. Residues: CATQPEAGGRNTQYF.

The genes are TRBV7-8 and TRBJ2-3; D gene unclear. Germline CDR1 SGHVS, CDR2 FQNEAQ. Trimming shortened V by 5 bases and J by 6 bases, and 6 bases separated the two germline ends. There are 11 residues in the CDR3. This CDR3 is CASSPADTQYF. The CDR3 nucleotides are TGTGCCAGCAGCCCTGCGGATACGCAGTATTTT.

This clone has a single count. The chain is built from TRBV6-6 and TRBJ1-3; D unresolved. The CDR3 spans 14 residues. V was trimmed by 6 bases and J by 5 bases, leaving 14 bases between them. Looked up from germline, CDR1 is MNHNY and CDR2 is SVGAGI (reference sequence). CDR3 sequence (DNA): TGTGCCAGCAGCCAATCGGGCCTCCGAAACACCATATATTTT. Translating it yields CASSQSGLRNTIYF.

The rearrangement uses TRBV27 and TRBJ1-1; D not resolved. The V end was cut by 3 bases, the J end by 4 bases, with 9 bases between. There are 13 residues in the CDR3. The germline CDR1 and CDR2 sequences are MNHEY and SMNVEV (reference sequence). The CDR3 coding sequence is TGTGCCAGCAGTTTTTACAAATCCACTGAAGCTTTCTTT. Translated: CASSFYKSTEAFF.

The gene calls are TRBV29-1 and TRBJ2-7; 12 positions agree with TRBD1. The germline CDR1 and CDR2 sequences are SQVTM and ANQGSEA. This CDR3 is 14 amino acids long. V lost 4 bases to trimming and J lost 2 bases; unmatched junction nucleotides: 3. The CDR3 reads CSVVRDRGPYEQYF. The CDR3 DNA reads TGCAGCGTTGTAAGGGACAGGGGGCCCTACGAGCAGTACTTC.

This sequence joins TRBV12-5 and TRBJ1-5; TRBD1 matches 7 bases. CDR3 size: 21 residues. The V gene end was trimmed by 0 bases and the J gene end by 0 bases; junction bases not matched to a gene: 17. Germline V gene data show CDR1 as LGHNT and CDR2 as FRNRAP. The DNA for the CDR3 is TGTGCTAGTGGTTTGGTACTAACAGGGGCAGGGGGAACCTATAGCAATCAGCCCCAGCATTTT. This codes for CASGLVLTGAGGTYSNQPQHF.

This clone has only one observation. The rearrangement uses TRBV27 and TRBJ1-5; TRBD1 aligns across 9 bases. This CDR3 comprises 16 residues. In germline, CDR1 is MNHEY, CDR2 SMNVEV (reference sequence). Trimming cost V 5 bases and J 4 bases; bases outside gene matches: 9. The CDR3 reads CASSRDRGSGNQPQHF. In DNA form, the CDR3 reads TGTGCCAGCAGTCGAGACAGGGGGAGTGGAAATCAGCCCCAGCATTTT.

The rearrangement uses TRBV10-3 and TRBJ2-1; 7 nucleotides align to TRBD2. V was clipped by 8 bases and J by 6 bases; unmatched bases: 7. The CDR3 length is 13 residues. The germline V gene has CDR1 ENHRY and CDR2 SYGVKD. The CDR3 is CAIHGGSFNEQFF. In nucleotides, the CDR3 is TGTGCCATCCACGGCGGGAGTTTCAATGAGCAGTTCTTC.

This rearrangement joins TRBV7-3 to TRBJ2-1; 8 nucleotides line up with TRBD2. CDR1 and CDR2 from the germline V gene are SGHTA and FQGTGA. This CDR3 has 15 residues. Trimming at V came to 3 bases and at J to 5 bases, leaving 6 bases not matched to a gene. CDR3 sequence (DNA): TGTGCCAGCAGCTTCTCCGGACTAGCTAACAATGAGCAGTTCTTC. It translates to CASSFSGLANNEQFF. The full variable domain, in which reference TRBV7-3 and TRBJ2-1 provide the parts outside the CDR3, is GAGVSQTPSNKVTEKGKYVELRCDPISGHTALYWYRQSLGQGPEFLIYFQGTGAADDSGLPNDRFFAVRPEGSVSTLKIQRTERGDSAVYLCASSFSGLANNEQFFGPGTRLTVL.

The chain joins TRBV5-5 to TRBJ1-4; maybe TRBD1 (5 bases). Looked up from germline, CDR1 is SGHKS and CDR2 is YYEKEE (reference sequence). The CDR3 has 14 amino acids. V dropped 1 base and J dropped 4 bases, with 8 bases sitting between them. The CDR3 DNA follows: TGTGCCAGCAGCTTGATGGGGCTTAATGAAAAACTGTTTTTT. This encodes CASSLMGLNEKLFF.

The chain couples TRBV5-8 to TRBJ1-1, with D hard to call. The CDR3 length is 11 residues. Germline V CDR1 and CDR2: SGHTS, YDEGEE. The V end lost 4 bases, the J end lost 11 bases, and 12 bases lay between the germline ends. In DNA form, the CDR3 reads TGTGCCAGCAGCCGACGACTCCCGGCTTTCTTT. Protein product: CASSRRLPAFF.

The V call is TRBV20-1, the J call TRBJ2-7; the D is unclear. Germline CDR1 DFQATT, CDR2 SNEGSKA (reference sequence). This CDR3 comprises 11 residues. Trimming stripped 3 bases from V and 6 bases from J, with 9 bases between. The CDR3 DNA reads TGCAGTGCTAGTTCTGCGCTCGAGCAGTACTTC. Encoded protein: CSASSALEQYF.

This chain joins TRBV10-3 and TRBJ1-2, with 8 nucleotides matching TRBD1. The germline V gene encodes CDR1 ENHRY and CDR2 SYGVKD. The CDR3 runs 17 residues. The junction had 14 bases not matched to a gene; V was cut back by 0 bases and J by 8 bases. The chain's CDR3 is CAISESQGVRGVGGYTF. CDR3 DNA: TGTGCCATCAGTGAGTCACAGGGGGTTCGAGGAGTGGGAGGCTACACCTTC.

This chain links TRBV12-5 with TRBJ1-4; weak D call: TRBD1 (6 bases). In germline, CDR1 is LGHNT, CDR2 FRNRAP. This CDR3 has 17 amino acids. V was trimmed by 0 bases and J by 4 bases, leaving 15 bases between them. Written as DNA, the CDR3 is TGTGCTAGTGGTTTGGTAAGGGGTACAGGGATTAATGAAAAACTGTTTTTT. It codes for CASGLVRGTGINEKLFF.